This T cell receptor (beta chain) was sequenced for a study of blood T cell repertoires in COVID-19. Study background: Samples taken during acute and convalescent COVID-19 were collected in the United States, Italy and Spain.

This CDR3 comprises 16 residues. CDR1 is KGHDR and CDR2 is SFDVKD in the germline V gene. After removal of 4 bases from V and 1 base from J, the junction contained 7 bases not matched to a gene. Some clones are missing from TCRdb's copy, which holds only in-frame ones; the method was immunoSEQ multiplex PCR. The sample holds roughly 100,000 clones, roughly 80% seen once. The receptor comes from a woman aged 65 to 85 with acute or convalescent COVID-19. The sequencing sample was made of peripheral blood. This sequence joins TRBV24-1 and TRBJ2-5; 8 bases fit TRBD1. The CDR3 nucleotides read TGTGCCACCAGTGAGCCACAGGGGGACCTCCAAGAGACCCAGTACTTC. Protein product: CATSEPQGDLQETQYF.